This TCR beta chain stems from a study of cytomegalovirus exposure and HLA in healthy donors (dated by TCRdb to 2017 to 2019). Context from the whole study: An earlier analysis of roughly 500 of the donors reported more than 250 Gb of sequence data and more than 90 million unique TCR beta sequences from roughly 180 million T cells. About 300 gigabases of sequencing data and around 87 million unique TCR sequences were included in an early release covering several hundred HLA-typed donors. The genetic ancestry cluster associated with self-reported Caucasian donors included 81% of the 398 genotyped donors. The study was designed to test whether signatures of past pathogen exposure could be identified by cataloging public T cell receptors. The study used immunosequencing to profile the T cell repertoires of approximately 690 subjects and linked those repertoires to cytomegalovirus serostatus. In addition to the first cohort of roughly 670 subjects, a separate validation cohort of 120 different subjects was used. High-throughput TCR immunosequencing, statistical association of individual TCRs with disease status, and machine learning were combined to predict cytomegalovirus infection status. A later analysis re-analyzed previously published TCR beta repertoires from approximately 700 donors and added high-resolution HLA genotyping to study TCR occurrence patterns. Rather than drawing on any new phenotypic data, the later analysis identified candidate immune exposures from TCR beta sequences and the way those sequences occurred across donors. An earlier analysis of more than 450 of the donors used high-throughput TCR beta sequencing to judge whether each TCR beta V gene segment behaved as functional or pseudogenic. Alongside the repertoire data, information on donor age, sex, ethnicity and CMV serostatus was compiled. A later genetic analysis used genome-wide SNP genotypes for about 55% of the 666 donors, treating that subset as a discovery cohort. All discovery cohort repertoires had been generated using a single sequencing platform. HLA typing covered class I and class II loci at four-digit resolution. The number of typed donors differed by locus: about 620-640 for A, B, C, DRB1 and DQB1; about 520 for DQA1; roughly 600 for DPA1; and around 470 for DPB1. Roughly 5 DR-DQ haplotypes were handled as single units for association and clustering, since linkage in the cohort was strong. Among around 400 genotyped donors of the cohort, an average of around 250,000 unique TCR beta nucleotide sequences was sequenced per donor, of which roughly 18% were non-productive. Overall study results and their limits: Because HLA typing was missing for some donors at each locus, association tests included only the typed subset. In this cohort, only TCR beta chains were sequenced, and detectable features were limited by the absence of alpha or paired-chain data. The authors suggested that the approach could potentially be extended to other disease states and immunological phenotypes. Strong co-occurrence of HLA alleles, especially DR and DQ, made assigning TCR associations to individual alleles difficult. Broadly in line with IMGT annotations, most TCR beta V segments showed up in productive rearrangements about 87% or about 30% of the time in an earlier analysis of 587 of the donors. According to a later analysis, parvovirus B19, influenza, CMV and Epstein-Barr virus appeared linked to several top co-occurrence clusters. Across donors, most TCR sequences were observed very rarely, whereas some public TCRs were present in many individuals. A further reported finding was that TCR beta sequences accurately predicted the HLA-A and HLA-B alleles for most subjects in the first cohort. Cytomegalovirus status was reported to be diagnosed by the classifier with high specificity and sensitivity in both the original and validation cohorts. The sequencing pipeline was judged likely to have produced a cluster of highly shared sequence variants as a technical artifact. In a later analysis, HLA-associated TCR beta chains showed more clonal expansion and lower generation probabilities than non-associated chains that were equally common. CMV serostatus was the only immune exposure information available for the cohort. In vitro tests confirmed that a few of the cytomegalovirus-associated TCR beta chains recognize cytomegalovirus antigens. In a later analysis, the rate of TCR association differed among HLA loci, with DRB1 alleles having the most associated TCRs and HLA-C alleles having the fewest. In a later genetic analysis, a missense DCLRE1C variant was associated with V-gene and J-gene trimming of TCR beta chains, and the association was replicated in an independent cohort. Some IMGT-functional V segments, including TRBV6-2 and TRBV6-3, could not be told apart with the 87-base-pair reads, so those segments were excluded. Correlated functional status among segregating V segments might be attributable to linkage disequilibrium, but an unknown experimental factor could not be ruled out. A later genetic analysis reported fewer N-insertions in productive TCRs among donors in an Asian-associated ancestry cluster than the roughly 620-donor mean. In a later analysis, some 18,000 TCR beta sequences were associated with specific HLA alleles at a false discovery rate of 0.05. Seventeen rarely observed V segments, including chromosome 9 orphons, were excluded from the earlier analysis of approximately 500 of the donors because counts were too low. Presence/absence analyses assumed roughly uniform sequencing depth across donors, an assumption that may not hold. The study listed over 150 TCR beta chains as associated with cytomegalovirus. A later analysis found that most CMV-associated TCR beta chains appeared HLA-restricted, with HLA associations seemingly driven largely by CMV exposure.

The cohort was made up of hundreds of healthy bone marrow donors. All cohort members were sampled while nominally healthy, although unrecorded immune exposures were likely present. The donor tested CMV seronegative and was one of the 352 seronegative cohort members. Each donor provided a peripheral blood sample, and peripheral blood mononuclear cells were used for TCR beta sequencing. The Qiagen DNeasy Blood Extraction Kit was used to extract genomic DNA from the blood cell samples. Looking up the germline V gene yields CDR1 KGHSH and CDR2 LQKENI. The CDR3 has 15 amino acids, counting the end cysteine and phenylalanine. The retained sequence is limited to the CDR3, 45 bases, with the frame set at the first base. Relative to germline, V is missing 3 bases and J is missing 4 bases, with 7 bases of the junction outside any gene match. With respect to this clone: What antigen it recognizes has not been identified. Per-nucleotide qualities are absent, and no much larger clonotype sits a single base away.

Libraries came from the immunoSEQ multiplex PCR assay. For the multiplex PCR, a mixture combining 60 forward primers for TCR Vbeta segments and 13 reverse primers for TCR Jbeta segments was used. A multiplex PCR assay on genomic DNA amplified the CDR3 region of rearranged TCR beta genes. Amplified TCR beta libraries were sequenced as 87-base-pair reads on the Illumina HiSeq System. As for how the authors treated the data: Across the roughly 670 repertoires, a later analysis counted approximately 83 million unique TCR beta chains, approximately 10 million of which were shared by at least two donors. Raw reads were error-corrected and collapsed into unique sequences by a nearest-neighbor algorithm in which closely related sequences were merged to remove PCR and sequencing errors. Alignment of CDR3 sequences to IMGT reference sequences was used to assign V, D and J gene segments. Each retained sequence needed at least a six-nucleotide match to both a V gene segment and a J gene segment. Rearrangements were called productive when the CDR3 lacked stop codons and stayed in frame with V and J; all others were non-productive. Following IMGT convention, CDR3 was defined as the stretch from the second conserved V-encoded cysteine up to the conserved J-encoded phenylalanine. The earlier analysis of 500 to 600 of the donors excluded sequences that lacked an unambiguous match to a single V gene segment. In an earlier analysis of 587 of the donors, V segments were called functional above 56.7% productive rearrangements and were called segregating when the between-donor standard deviation exceeded 5%. A statistical classification framework was built for diagnosing cytomegalovirus status from the catalog of TCR beta chain sequences. In a later analysis, V and J genes were assigned by comparing TCR nucleotide sequences against IMGT/GENE-DB human TR gene sequences. The TCRdist pipeline was used in a later analysis to assign CDR3 sequences and most-parsimonious VDJ recombination scenarios. A later analysis defined each TCR beta chain by its CDR3 amino acid sequence plus V-gene family, and excluded reads lacking a unique V-gene family. As a way to deal with suspected cross-contamination and a sequencing artifact, a later analysis dropped roughly 600 nucleotide sequences that were highly shared and had low generation probability. For each public chain, a later analysis derived a clonal expansion index from normalized ranks of inferred template counts within each repertoire. A later analysis computed generation probabilities with a VDJ recombination model fitted to out-of-frame rearrangements, and checked the results against IGoR. A later analysis scored TCR-TCR, TCR-HLA and TCR-CMV co-occurrence with hypergeometric tests, applying a repertoire-size bias correction to TCR pairs. A later analysis estimated false discovery rates by permuting HLA or CMV assignments 20 times. A later analysis grouped co-occurring TCRs with DBSCAN, adding TCRdist sequence similarity when clustering within HLA-allele-positive subsets. For co-occurrence clustering, repertoires with fewer than 30,000 or more than 120,000 public chains were excluded, along with five or six repertoires with anomalous nucleotide sharing. TCRdb provides this immuneACCESS table in a form limited to in-frame rearrangements. Some clones are lacking; in checked studies, under half of them reflect an unresolved V gene, and why the rest are absent is not known. D and trimming come from the DNA, and the V and J calls and clone size come from that table. Within this sample are approximately 160,000 clones, with 80% to 90% of them counted one time only. The ten biggest clones cover 0.77% of the sample.

This chain joins TRBV18 to TRBJ2-3, and 7 bases in between align with TRBD2. Sequencing input: PBMCs. This receptor was obtained from a woman between 18 and 29 years old in good health and CMV-seronegative. The sequenced DNA is TGTGCCAGCTCACCTACGCGGGAGACGGCAGATACGCAGTATTTT. It codes for CASSPTRETADTQYF.